These 28 T cell receptor beta chains were sequenced from one sample in a study of blood T cell repertoires in COVID-19. Repertoires were generated with immunoSEQ multiplex PCR, while TCRdb's copy carries only in-frame clones and drops some. Of 70,000 or so clones listed, over 80% are singletons. Input material: peripheral blood. Receptors were obtained from a man older than 75 with active or convalescent COVID-19.

This clone appeared a single time. The chain employs TRBV19 and TRBJ1-3, with D possibly TRBD1 on 5 matching bases. The CDR3 covers 15 residues. Germline V CDR1 and CDR2: LNHDA, SQIVND (reference sequence). Between the trimmed V and J ends, which lost 3 bases and 0 bases, there was a span of 9 bases. CDR3 DNA sequence: TGTGCCAGTAGTATTATCGGGGGCTCTGGAAACACCATATATTTT. Residues: CASSIIGGSGNTIYF.

The chain carries TRBV5-4 and TRBJ2-2; 8 bases fit TRBD2. Trimming took 6 bases from V and 4 from J; bases not matched to a gene: 8. The CDR3 consists of 15 residues. Per germline, CDR1 SGHNT and CDR2 YYREEE (reference sequence). The CDR3 here is CASTLRGGGTGELFF. The CDR3 DNA reads as TGTGCCAGCACCTTACGGGGGGGTGGCACCGGGGAGCTGTTTTTT.

This chain uses TRBV5-1 with TRBJ1-6, with 10 nucleotides matching TRBD1. The trim removed 0 bases at V and 9 bases at J, leaving 0 bases unmatched. The CDR3 has 14 amino acids. The germline V gene has CDR1 SGHRS and CDR2 YFSETQ. This CDR3 is CASSLGDRGSPLHF. The CDR3 nucleotides read TGCGCCAGCAGCTTGGGGGACAGGGGTTCACCCCTCCACTTT. The full variable domain, completed using reference TRBV5-1 and TRBJ1-6, is KAGVTQTPRYLIKTRGQQVTLSCSPISGHRSVSWYQQTPGQGLQFLFEYFSETQRNKGNFPGRFSGRQFSNSRSEMNVSTLELGDSALYLCASSLGDRGSPLHFGNGTRLTVT.

This chain links TRBV5-6 with TRBJ1-6, with D perhaps matching TRBD1 (6 bases). Trimming removed 3 bases at V and 2 bases at J, with 12 bases between. The CDR3 has 16 amino acids. CDR1 and CDR2 (germline): SGHDT, YYEEEE. CDR3 nucleotide sequence: TGTGCCAGCAGCTATCAGGGGCATCCCTATAATTCACCCCTCCACTTT. This gives the protein CASSYQGHPYNSPLHF.

The chain uses TRBV6-2 or TRBV6-3 and TRBJ2-3; 7 positions agree with TRBD2. V shed 4 bases and J 4 bases; nucleotides not matched to a gene: 8. Germline CDR1 is MNHEY and CDR2 is SVGEGT. The CDR3 runs 15 residues. The CDR3 sequence is CASSWWGRVADTQYF. CDR3 DNA sequence: TGTGCCAGCAGTTGGTGGGGGAGGGTCGCAGATACGCAGTATTTT.

This clone was recorded once. The chain has TRBV2 and TRBJ2-1; possible D gene TRBD1, 6 bases. The germline V and J ends were trimmed by 5 bases and 4 bases, with 15 bases remaining between them. The length of the CDR3 is 15 residues. The germline V gene encodes CDR1 SNHLY and CDR2 FYNNEI. CDR3 in amino acids: CASSLGQGLYNEQFF. The CDR3 coding sequence is TGTGCCAGCAGTTTGGGGCAGGGGCTTTACAATGAGCAGTTCTTC. Full variable domain (missing parts from reference TRBV2 and TRBJ2-1): EPEVTQTPSHQVTQMGQEVILRCVPISNHLYFYWYRQILGQKVEFLVSFYNNEISEKSEIFDDQFSVERPDGSNFTLKIRSTKLEDSAMYFCASSLGQGLYNEQFFGPGTRLTVL.

The V and J genes are TRBV27 and TRBJ2-7; 11 positions agree with TRBD2. The V gene's germline CDR1 is MNHEY and CDR2 SMNVEV (reference sequence). This CDR3 comprises 17 residues. V shed 6 bases and J 1 base; nucleotides not matched to a gene: 11. CDR3 amino acids: CASSRGIAGGRSYEQYF. In DNA, the CDR3 is TGTGCCAGCAGCCGTGGGATAGCGGGAGGGCGGTCCTACGAGCAGTACTTC.

CDR3 DNA: TGTGCCAGCAGACAGGACAGGCGGGGAAACACCATATATTTT. This translates into CASRQDRRGNTIYF. V usage is TRBV6-5 and J usage is TRBJ1-3, with 7 bases aligning to TRBD1. Germline values: CDR1 MNHEY, CDR2 SVGAGI. J was trimmed by 4 bases and V by 6 bases; bases with no gene match: 6. This CDR3 comprises 14 residues.

The gene calls are TRBV28 and TRBJ1-1; perhaps TRBD1 as D (5 bases). Germline CDR1 reads MDHEN; CDR2 reads SYDVKM. There are 14 residues in the CDR3. V was cut by 1 base and J by 5 bases, with 11 bases left in between. This chain's CDR3 is CASSLLRGNTEAFF. Here the CDR3 DNA reads TGTGCCAGCAGTTTATTGCGGGGGAATACTGAAGCTTTCTTT.

The V and J genes are TRBV6-5 and TRBJ1-1, with 8 bases aligning to TRBD1. CDR3 length: 14 residues. Germline CDR1 and CDR2: MNHEY and SVGAGI. V trimming: 0 bases; J trimming: 3 bases; junction bases outside the gene matches: 0. The CDR3 spells CASSYSTGDTEAFF. CDR3 bases: TGTGCCAGCAGTTACTCGACAGGGGACACTGAAGCTTTCTTT.

J is TRBJ2-1 and V is TRBV15, with 8 bases aligning to TRBD1. Germline assignment: CDR1 LNHNV and CDR2 YYDKDF (reference sequence). V lost 4 bases, J lost 6 bases, and 8 bases stayed unmatched. CDR3 size: 15 residues. Here the CDR3 reads CATSTRQGQINEQFF. CDR3 DNA sequence: TGTGCCACCAGCACTAGACAGGGGCAGATCAATGAGCAGTTCTTC.

A single count supports this clone. V gene TRBV10-2 combines with J gene TRBJ1-5; TRBD1 matches 9 bases. This CDR3 has 15 residues. Unmatched junction bases numbered 6, after V lost 5 bases and J lost 4 bases. Germline CDR1 and CDR2: WSHSY and SAAADI. As DNA, the CDR3 is TGCGCCAGCAGTCGTCCCGGGACAGGGAATCAGCCCCAGCATTTT. Translation: CASSRPGTGNQPQHF.

The CDR3: CASSPWTVNEQFF. The CDR3 DNA is TGTGCCAGCAGCCCCTGGACAGTCAATGAGCAGTTCTTC. This rearrangement joins TRBV3-1 (or the pseudogene TRBV3-2) to TRBJ2-1, with D possibly TRBD1 on 6 matching bases. Trimming stripped 4 bases from V and 6 bases from J, with 10 bases between. This CDR3 is 13 amino acids long. Germline V gene sequence: CDR1 LGHDT, CDR2 YNNKEL (reference sequence).

The chain is built from TRBV7-9 and TRBJ1-1; 8 bases fit TRBD1. Trimming took 3 bases from V and 3 from J; bases not matched to a gene: 6. Germline V gene sequence: CDR1 SEHNR, CDR2 FQNEAQ (reference sequence). The CDR3 has 15 amino acids. The CDR3, as DNA: TGTGCCAGCAGCTTTCCTGACAGGGGATACACTGAAGCTTTCTTT. Residues: CASSFPDRGYTEAFF.

The chain is built from TRBV5-1 and TRBJ1-2; TRBD1 might be the D (6 bases). V gave up 5 bases and J gave up 7 bases, with 18 bases separating them. CDR1 and CDR2 from the germline V gene are SGHRS and YFSETQ. The CDR3 covers 14 residues. CDR3 protein: CASRRKNRDGGYTF. In DNA, the CDR3 is TGCGCCAGCAGACGAAAAAACAGGGATGGTGGCTACACCTTC. The full variable domain, with the rest looked up from reference TRBV5-1 and TRBJ1-2, is KAGVTQTPRYLIKTRGQQVTLSCSPISGHRSVSWYQQTPGQGLQFLFEYFSETQRNKGNFPGRFSGRQFSNSRSEMNVSTLELGDSALYLCASRRKNRDGGYTFGSGTRLTVV.

This chain uses TRBV28 with TRBJ2-1, with 9 bases that match TRBD2. The CDR3 is 15 residues long. Germline values: CDR1 MDHEN, CDR2 SYDVKM. After removal of 7 bases from V and 5 bases from J, the junction contained 9 bases not matched to a gene. This chain's CDR3 is CASTGWLAGNNEQFF. In DNA, the CDR3 is TGTGCCAGCACGGGATGGCTAGCGGGGAACAATGAGCAGTTCTTC.

The chain links TRBV5-6 to TRBJ2-1, with TRBD2 matching over 8 bases. The trim removed 1 base at V and 4 bases at J, leaving 7 bases unmatched. The CDR3 loop spans 16 amino acids. CDR1 is SGHDT and CDR2 is YYEEEE in the germline V gene. The CDR3 protein is CASSLRAGVRYNEQFF. The CDR3 DNA is TGTGCCAGCAGCTTGAGAGCGGGGGTCCGATACAATGAGCAGTTCTTC. Supplemented by reference TRBV5-6 and TRBJ2-1, the full variable domain reads DAGVTQSPTHLIKTRGQQVTLRCSPKSGHDTVSWYQQALGQGPQFIFQYYEEEERQRGNFPDRFSGHQFPNYSSELNVNALLLGDSALYLCASSLRAGVRYNEQFFGPGTRLTVL.

V usage is TRBV6-1 and J usage is TRBJ1-1; D gene ambiguous. Germline assignment: CDR1 MNHNS and CDR2 SASEGT. The CDR3 loop spans 16 amino acids. V dropped 4 bases and J dropped 3 bases, with 18 bases sitting between them. CDR3 coding DNA: TGTGCCAGCAGTGCGAGAGTGGGGAGGGCGGACACTGAAGCTTTCTTT. It encodes CASSARVGRADTEAFF.

The CDR3: CASSWGSAMAPLHF. The DNA of the CDR3 is TGTGCCAGCAGTTGGGGCAGCGCAATGGCCCCCCTCCACTTT. This sequence joins TRBV27 and TRBJ1-6, with D perhaps matching TRBD1 (5 bases). The V and J ends lost 4 bases and 13 bases respectively, with 17 bases between them. Germline lookup yields CDR1 MNHEY and CDR2 SMNVEV (reference sequence). CDR3 length: 14 residues.

The CDR3 region has the DNA TGTGCCAGCAGCCGCGGGACTAGCGGGAGTCCAGATACGCAGTATTTT. This translates into CASSRGTSGSPDTQYF. This chain links TRBV6-2 or TRBV6-3 with TRBJ2-3; 14 bases fit TRBD2. The CDR3 consists of 16 residues. CDR1 is MNHEY and CDR2 is SVGEGT in the germline V gene. J was trimmed by 4 bases and V by 6 bases; bases with no gene match: 6.

The V and J genes are TRBV5-1 and TRBJ2-7, with a weak D call TRBD1 (5 bases). The CDR3 totals 14 residues. Trimming took off 1 base at V and 4 bases at J, with 12 bases between the two ends. Germline CDR1 reads SGHRS; CDR2 reads YFSETQ. CDR3 residues: CASSLSQGEYEQYF. The CDR3 DNA is TGCGCCAGCAGCTTGTCGCAGGGTGAATACGAGCAGTACTTC.

V and J are TRBV14 and TRBJ2-5; D possibly corresponds to TRBD1 (6 bases). Trimming left V 8 bases short and J 7 bases short, with 20 bases between. The CDR3 covers 14 residues. Germline assignment: CDR1 SGHDN and CDR2 FVKESK. CDR3: CASRITGTSGTQYF. DNA for the CDR3: TGTGCCAGCCGAATTACCGGGACATCAGGGACCCAGTACTTC.

This chain connects TRBV18 to TRBJ2-6; 7 nucleotides align to TRBD1. Germline V gene sequence: CDR1 KGHSH, CDR2 LQKENI. This CDR3 is 19 amino acids long. The junction had 12 bases not matched to a gene; V was cut back by 4 bases and J by 0 bases. Here the CDR3 reads CASSRTAWAGGSGANVLTF. Written as DNA, the CDR3 is TGTGCCAGCTCACGAACCGCCTGGGCAGGGGGCTCTGGGGCCAACGTCCTGACTTTC.

V usage is TRBV18 and J usage is TRBJ2-2, with 8 nucleotides matching TRBD1. This CDR3 is 17 amino acids long. Germline trimming cut 6 bases from V and 2 bases from J; bases unmatched to any gene: 11. In germline, CDR1 is KGHSH, CDR2 LQKENI. The CDR3 reads CASSAIDRGRNTGELFF. The CDR3, as DNA: TGTGCCAGCTCGGCCATCGACAGGGGTCGAAACACCGGGGAGCTGTTTTTT.

The chain employs TRBV6-1 and TRBJ1-1, with TRBD1 as a possible D gene (6 bases). This CDR3 has 13 residues. CDR1 is MNHNS and CDR2 is SASEGT in the germline V gene. V was trimmed by 1 base and J by 4 bases, leaving 7 bases between them. CDR3 in DNA: TGTGCCAGCAGTGAAGTACAGGGCACTGAAGCTTTCTTT. Its translation: CASSEVQGTEAFF.

The gene calls are TRBV5-1 and TRBJ2-1, with D perhaps TRBD1 (5 bases). The CDR3 has 15 residues. V lost 5 bases, J lost 2 bases, and 14 bases lay in between. CDR1 is SGHRS and CDR2 is YFSETQ in the germline V gene. CDR3 amino acids: CASSPQAAAYNEQFF. Here the CDR3 DNA reads TGCGCCAGCAGTCCACAGGCTGCAGCCTACAATGAGCAGTTCTTC. The full variable domain, in which reference TRBV5-1 and TRBJ2-1 provide the parts outside the CDR3, is KAGVTQTPRYLIKTRGQQVTLSCSPISGHRSVSWYQQTPGQGLQFLFEYFSETQRNKGNFPGRFSGRQFSNSRSEMNVSTLELGDSALYLCASSPQAAAYNEQFFGPGTRLTVL.

The chain combines TRBV5-1 with TRBJ2-3; 10 bases align to TRBD2. CDR3 length equals 15 residues. Per germline, CDR1 SGHRS and CDR2 YFSETQ. Trimming took 1 base from V and 3 from J; bases not matched to a gene: 2. The CDR3 nucleotides are TGCGCCAGCAGCTTGACTAGCGGGGAAACAGATACGCAGTATTTT. Its protein product is CASSLTSGETDTQYF.

This chain connects TRBV19 to TRBJ1-2; no clear D. Trimming removed 5 bases at V and 0 bases at J, with 10 bases between. Per the germline V gene, CDR1 is LNHDA and CDR2 is SQIVND (reference sequence). The CDR3 is 14 amino acids. The CDR3 DNA reads as TGTGCCAGTAGTCGCCGGGAGGCTAACTATGGCTACACCTTC. It encodes CASSRREANYGYTF.